This TCR beta chain was obtained from a study of blood T cell repertoires in COVID-19. Original processing methods: Amplification from reference gene primers served as the basis for estimated nucleated cell counts. The assay was immunoSEQ multiplex PCR, and TCRdb's table has in-frame clones only and misses some. Clone size and V and J calls were adopted from that table, with D and trimming inferred from the DNA. Counted here are 170,000 or so clones, less than 90% occurring once; the ten biggest clones make up about 6.5%. CDR3 length: 15 amino acids. The germline V gene encodes CDR1 SGDLS and CDR2 YYNGEE. V gave up 0 bases and J gave up 3 bases; unmatched junction bases: 5. Everyone who took part was roughly 18 to 90 years old, and they came from about 25 US areas. Participants had their cohort set by participant-reported clinical history. Recovered Cohort 3 donors showed two negative PCRs, clearance, or symptom resolution.

This clonotype was sampled from a woman in her fifties or sixties who had recovered from COVID-19. The chain employs TRBV9 and TRBJ1-2; 7 positions agree with TRBD1. Source material: PBMCs or T cells enriched from blood (not recorded which). The CDR3 nucleotides are TGTGCCAGCAGCGTAGAGGGGACAGCTCACTATGGCTACACCTTC. It specifies CASSVEGTAHYGYTF.